The text below deals with one T cell receptor (beta chain). The antigen is undetermined. Germline V gene sequence: CDR1 MRHNA, CDR2 SNTAGT. The CDR3 extends over 17 amino acids. The V and J ends lost 2 bases and 4 bases, in that order; junction bases with no gene match: 11. The PCR was carried out with 60 Vbeta primers and 13 Jbeta primers. The repertoire was sequenced with immunoSEQ multiplex PCR; TCRdb's copy has only in-frame clones and lacks some. The sample consists of 130,000 or so clones, approximately 72% of them appearing once. The entry originates in a study of cytomegalovirus exposure and HLA in healthy donors. For the study at large: An earlier analysis found 110 million or so unique TCR beta sequences from about 190 million T cells.

Notes on the study in general: According to a later analysis, most TCR beta chains associated with CMV appeared HLA-restricted. Follow-up analysis later connected one missense variant in DCLRE1C with trimming of TCR beta V- and J-genes.

The chain recombines TRBV6-4 with TRBJ1-5; 7 bases match TRBD1. This clonotype was sampled from a man in his late teens or twenties in good health and CMV-seronegative. Sequenced: PBMCs. In DNA, the CDR3 is TGTGCCAGCAGTGACCGGGACAGCGGTTTAAGGAATCAGCCCCAGCATTTT. This gives the protein CASSDRDSGLRNQPQHF.